The T cell receptor beta chain under discussion was sequenced for a study of blood T cell repertoires in COVID-19. Study in general: Samples representing acute and convalescent COVID-19 were sourced from the United States, Italy and Spain. The analysed material was cDNA or gDNA that came from T cells, B-cell-depleted T cells, or PBMCs.

The authors' processing: The authors estimated nucleated cell counts from reference gene primer amplification. Assay: immunoSEQ multiplex PCR; the TCRdb copy retains only in-frame clones and omits some. The V and J calls and clone size were taken over from that table, and D and trimming were inferred from the DNA. Here the sample spans roughly 290,000 clones, approximately 84% being singletons. Germline V gene lookup returns CDR1 SEHNR and CDR2 FQNEAQ (reference sequence). This CDR3 is built from 15 residues. Losses at the gene ends were 5 bases for V and 8 bases for J; bases not matched to a gene: 12. Patients at the Seattle site were enrolled during active infection and followed longitudinally.

This TCR derives from a person aged 70 to 79 with COVID-19, enrolled during active disease. The chain is built from TRBV7-9 and TRBJ1-3, with 7 nucleotides matching TRBD1. Sequencing input: peripheral blood. The CDR3: CASSPLGAGGYTIYF. DNA of the CDR3: TGTGCCAGCAGCCCCTTGGGGGCAGGGGGTTACACCATATATTTT.